Presented here are 28 T cell receptor beta chains from one specimen sequenced in a study of blood T cell repertoires in COVID-19. Generated by immunoSEQ multiplex PCR, the TCRdb table keeps only in-frame clones and is missing some. The profile shows about 110,000 clones, less than 80% of them singletons. The source material was peripheral blood. These receptor sequences come from a man older than 75 with COVID-19, enrolled during active disease.

The chain combines TRBV12-3 or TRBV12-4 with TRBJ1-1; D perhaps matches TRBD1 (6 bases). This CDR3 has 13 residues. Trimming pared 8 bases from V and 8 bases from J, leaving 18 bases between. CDR3 DNA: TGTGCCAGCGAAAGGGGGGGTGATTTCGAAGCTTTCTTT. It codes for CASERGGDFEAFF.

This clone was observed at least ten times. The rearrangement links TRBV7-9 to TRBJ2-7; D gene uncertain. The ends were cut back, 5 bases at V and 6 bases at J, with 11 bases in the middle. The CDR3 covers 12 residues. Germline V gene sequence: CDR1 SEHNR, CDR2 FQNEAQ (reference sequence). CDR3 sequence reads: CASSLYSPEQYF. The CDR3 coding sequence is TGTGCCAGCAGCCTGTACAGCCCCGAGCAGTACTTC. Full variable domain (remainder filled in from reference TRBV7-9 and TRBJ2-7): DTGVSQNPRHKITKRGQNVTFRCDPISEHNRLYWYRQTLGQGPEFLTYFQNEAQLEKSRLLSDRFSAERPKGSFSTLEIQRTEQGDSAMYLCASSLYSPEQYFGPGTRLTVT.

The chain links TRBV13 to TRBJ2-5; possible D gene TRBD2, 5 bases. The germline V and J ends were trimmed by 5 bases and 3 bases, with 16 bases remaining between them. The CDR3 spans 15 residues. CDR1 and CDR2 (germline): PRHDT, FYEKMQ (reference sequence). CDR3 sequence (DNA): TGTGCCAGCAGCCCTAGCCCGAACCGAAAAGAGACCCAGTACTTC. Protein: CASSPSPNRKETQYF. The full variable domain, in which reference TRBV13 and TRBJ2-5 provide the parts outside the CDR3, is AAGVIQSPRHLIKEKRETATLKCYPIPRHDTVYWYQQGPGQDPQFLISFYEKMQSDKGSIPDRFSAQQFSDYHSELNMSSLELGDSALYFCASSPSPNRKETQYFGPGTRLLVL.

The chain joins TRBV18 to TRBJ1-4; D is uncertain. V gave up 3 bases and J gave up 4 bases, with 9 bases separating them. Germline loops: CDR1 KGHSH, CDR2 LQKENI. CDR3 length equals 14 residues. CDR3: CASSPFGDNEKLFF. The CDR3 DNA reads as TGTGCCAGCTCACCTTTTGGAGATAATGAAAAACTGTTTTTT.

The genes are TRBV15 and TRBJ2-2; TRBD1 matches 10 bases. Trimming took 0 bases from V and 4 from J; bases not matched to a gene: 2. CDR3 length: 16 amino acids. Germline lookup yields CDR1 LNHNV and CDR2 YYDKDF (reference sequence). The CDR3 coding sequence is TGTGCCACCAGCAGAGAGGGGACAGGGGTCACCGGGGAGCTGTTTTTT. Encoded protein: CATSREGTGVTGELFF.

This chain uses TRBV28 with TRBJ1-2; the match to TRBD1 covers 8 bases. The CDR3 consists of 15 residues. CDR1 is MDHEN and CDR2 is SYDVKM in the germline V gene. Trimming at V came to 6 bases and at J to 7 bases, leaving 13 bases not matched to a gene. The CDR3 spells CASSTPSGGVGGYTF. DNA of the CDR3: TGTGCCAGCAGCACCCCTTCAGGGGGCGTGGGTGGCTACACCTTC.

In DNA, the CDR3 is TGTGCCAGCAGCTTCGGGACTAGCGGGATCATGGTCTACAATGAGCAGTTCTTC. Protein sequence: CASSFGTSGIMVYNEQFF. The chain uses TRBV9 and TRBJ2-1; 13 nucleotides line up with TRBD2. This CDR3 is built from 18 residues. V shed 4 bases and J 3 bases; nucleotides not matched to a gene: 10. From germline, CDR1 is SGDLS and CDR2 YYNGEE.

The rearrangement uses TRBV6-5 and TRBJ2-7, with TRBD2 matching 8 bases. The CDR3 length is 13 residues. Per germline, CDR1 MNHEY and CDR2 SVGAGI. V was pared by 6 bases and J by 2 bases, with 3 bases of the junction left unmatched. The CDR3 loop is CASRERGPYEQYF. The CDR3 bases are TGTGCCAGCAGGGAGCGGGGGCCCTACGAGCAGTACTTC.

This clone came up a few times. The chain uses TRBV28 and TRBJ1-3, with D possibly being TRBD1 (5 bases). CDR3 length equals 14 residues. The germline V gene has CDR1 MDHEN and CDR2 SYDVKM. Between the trimmed V and J ends, which lost 7 bases and 1 base, there was a span of 11 bases. The CDR3 protein is CASIPGGSGNTIYF. The CDR3 region has the DNA TGTGCCAGCATCCCGGGGGGGTCTGGAAACACCATATATTTT. The variable domain in full, completed from reference TRBV28 and TRBJ1-3, reads DVKVTQSSRYLVKRTGEKVFLECVQDMDHENMFWYRQDPGLGLRLIYFSYDVKMKEKGDIPEGYSVSREKKERFSLILESASTNQTSMYLCASIPGGSGNTIYFGEGSWLTVV.

The chain links TRBV3-1 (or the pseudogene TRBV3-2) to TRBJ1-2; 7 bases are shared with TRBD1. V dropped 4 bases and J dropped 10; count of bases not matched to a gene: 12. Germline CDR1 and CDR2: LGHDT and YNNKEL (reference sequence). The CDR3 spans 14 residues. CDR3 in DNA: TGTGCCAGCAGCCGACAAACCCGGGACAGTGACTACACCTTC. It codes for CASSRQTRDSDYTF.

As DNA, the CDR3 is TGCGCCAGCAGCTTCACAGGGGGCTGGGATGAAAAACTGTTTTTT. Translation: CASSFTGGWDEKLFF. V and J are TRBV5-1 and TRBJ1-4; 9 nucleotides agree with TRBD1. Germline CDR1 is SGHRS and CDR2 is YFSETQ. This CDR3 spans 15 amino acids. With 2 bases clipped from V and 6 bases from J, the junction kept 5 bases outside the gene matches.

This clone has just a few counts. J is TRBJ2-7 and V is TRBV7-9, with TRBD2 matching over 7 bases. V shed 6 bases and J 5 bases; nucleotides not matched to a gene: 10. CDR1 SEHNR and CDR2 FQNEAQ come from the germline V gene (reference sequence). The CDR3 has 14 residues. CDR3 DNA: TGTGCCAGCAGTTTCGAAGCGGGAAGGAACGAGCAGTACTTC. Protein sequence: CASSFEAGRNEQYF. Full variable domain (missing parts from reference TRBV7-9 and TRBJ2-7): DTGVSQNPRHKITKRGQNVTFRCDPISEHNRLYWYRQTLGQGPEFLTYFQNEAQLEKSRLLSDRFSAERPKGSFSTLEIQRTEQGDSAMYLCASSFEAGRNEQYFGPGTRLTVT.

V usage is TRBV28 and J usage is TRBJ1-5; D is unresolved. The CDR3 extends over 14 amino acids. From germline, CDR1 is MDHEN and CDR2 SYDVKM. V lost 7 bases, J lost 7 bases, and 17 bases lay in between. DNA of the CDR3: TGTGCCAGCACCCTCCTTCAACAGCGGCAGCCCCAGCATTTT. Translated: CASTLLQQRQPQHF.

This clone came up a few times. A read error may account for a junction end that differs from germline. The chain has TRBV7-7 and TRBJ2-3, with 7 positions matching TRBD1. The CDR3 consists of 14 residues. From germline, CDR1 is SSHAT and CDR2 FNYEAQ (reference sequence). The CDR3, as DNA: TGTGCTAGCAGCTTAGGACAGGGCACAGATACGCAGTATTTT. This sequence encodes CASSLGQGTDTQYF.

A single count supports this clone. The chain employs TRBV21-1 and TRBJ1-1. TRBV21-1 is described as a pseudogene. The CDR3 is 15 amino acids. The CDR3 sequence: CASSNFHGKNTEAFF. The CDR3 DNA is TGTGCCAGCAGCAACTTCCACGGGAAGAACACTGAAGCTTTCTTT.

This clone was recorded once. The rearrangement links TRBV4-2 to TRBJ1-1, with TRBD1 identical over 7 bases. This CDR3 is 17 amino acids long. Germline V CDR1 and CDR2: LGHNA, YNFKEQ. Trimming removed 1 base from V and 1 base from J; junction bases left unmatched: 9. CDR3 DNA sequence: TGTGCCAGCAGCCAAGCGTCCAATGGACAGGCGAACACTGAAGCTTTCTTT. This sequence encodes CASSQASNGQANTEAFF.

This clone was counted between two and nine times. Here the CDR3 DNA reads TGTGCCAGCAGCGTGGGCAGTAGCACAGATACGCAGTATTTT. The encoded protein is CASSVGSSTDTQYF. The genes are TRBV9 and TRBJ2-3; D uncertain. Germline V gives CDR1 SGDLS, CDR2 YYNGEE. V dropped 2 bases and J dropped 0 bases, with 7 bases sitting between them. The CDR3 spans 14 residues.

This clone was observed a handful of times. The J gene is TRBJ1-4, the V gene TRBV6-5; D is perhaps TRBD1 (5 bases). Germline loops: CDR1 MNHEY, CDR2 SVGAGI. The CDR3 extends over 12 amino acids. Trimming removed 6 bases from V and 8 bases from J, with 10 bases in between. The CDR3 bases are TGTGCCAGCAGAAGGGGTGGGGAAAAACTGTTTTTT. Translating gives CASRRGGEKLFF.

The V call is TRBV9, the J call TRBJ2-1; 11 nucleotides line up with TRBD2. V was pared by 8 bases and J by 6 bases, with 22 bases of the junction left unmatched. The CDR3 has 19 residues. Germline V gene lookup returns CDR1 SGDLS and CDR2 YYNGEE. The CDR3 bases are TGTGCCAGACTTATGGGGGGGCGAGAAACTAGCGGGAGTGGCAATGAGCAGTTCTTC. This sequence encodes CARLMGGRETSGSGNEQFF.

The chain is built from TRBV7-9 and TRBJ1-5; 7 bases match TRBD1. Germline lookup yields CDR1 SEHNR and CDR2 FQNEAQ (reference sequence). This CDR3 spans 13 amino acids. Trimming removed 4 bases from V and 4 bases from J; junction bases left unmatched: 1. The CDR3 DNA reads TGTGCCAGCAGCTCGGACAGGAATCAGCCCCAGCATTTT. As protein: CASSSDRNQPQHF.

The chain is built from TRBV6-5 and TRBJ1-2; D is possibly TRBD1 (6 bases). The length of the CDR3 is 11 residues. Germline V gene lookup returns CDR1 MNHEY and CDR2 SVGAGI. V gave up 6 bases and J gave up 8 bases, with 10 bases separating them. This CDR3 reads CASRHTGGYTF. CDR3 DNA: TGTGCCAGCAGACATACAGGGGGCTACACCTTC.

In this sample, this clone turned up once. The rearrangement links TRBV20-1 to TRBJ2-2; D may be TRBD2 (6 bases). V was pared by 3 bases and J by 0 bases, with 8 bases between. CDR3 size: 14 residues. Looked up from germline, CDR1 is DFQATT and CDR2 is SNEGSKA (reference sequence). The chain's CDR3 is CSASRRANTGELFF. The CDR3 coding sequence is TGCAGTGCTAGTAGGAGGGCGAACACCGGGGAGCTGTTTTTT.

The chain is built from TRBV6-2 or TRBV6-3 and TRBJ1-6; D is perhaps TRBD1 (6 bases). CDR3 size: 16 residues. V gave up 2 bases and J gave up 3 bases, with 11 bases separating them. Germline V gene data show CDR1 as MNHEY and CDR2 as SVGEGT. The CDR3 is CASSYPQGFYNSPLHF. CDR3 bases: TGTGCCAGCAGTTACCCCCAGGGGTTCTATAATTCACCCCTCCACTTT.

This clone is a singleton in its sample. The rearrangement uses TRBV5-1 and TRBJ2-3, with D unclear. This CDR3 contains 13 residues. Germline loops: CDR1 SGHRS, CDR2 YFSETQ. Deletions cut 6 bases from V and 0 bases from J, with 8 bases between. The CDR3 nucleotides read TGCGCCAGCAAGAGTCCAAGCACAGATACGCAGTATTTT. Encoded protein: CASKSPSTDTQYF. Based on the CDR3 plus reference TRBV5-1 and TRBJ2-3, the full variable domain is KAGVTQTPRYLIKTRGQQVTLSCSPISGHRSVSWYQQTPGQGLQFLFEYFSETQRNKGNFPGRFSGRQFSNSRSEMNVSTLELGDSALYLCASKSPSTDTQYFGPGTRLTVL.

The chain joins TRBV9 to TRBJ1-4; tentatively, D is TRBD1 (6 bases). Germline CDR1 and CDR2: SGDLS and YYNGEE. Trimming stripped 1 base from V and 10 bases from J, with 14 bases between. CDR3 length equals 14 residues. This CDR3 reads CASSVSTGMSKLFF. In DNA, the CDR3 is TGTGCCAGCAGCGTATCGACAGGAATGTCAAAACTGTTTTTT.

This chain uses TRBV3-1 (or the pseudogene TRBV3-2) with TRBJ2-5; perhaps TRBD2 as D (5 bases). The germline gives CDR1 LGHDT, CDR2 YNNKEL (reference sequence). There are 13 residues in the CDR3. The V end was cut by 4 bases, the J end by 4 bases, with 10 bases between. In DNA, the CDR3 is TGTGCCAGCAGCCTTCTAGCTTCAGAGACCCAGTACTTC. Its protein product is CASSLLASETQYF.

V usage is TRBV28 and J usage is TRBJ2-2, with 13 bases that match TRBD2. Germline-derived CDR1 and CDR2 are MDHEN and SYDVKM. The CDR3 runs 19 residues. Losses at the gene ends were 1 base for V and 0 bases for J; bases not matched to a gene: 5. CDR3 sequence: CASSLFILAGGTNTGELFF. Written as DNA, the CDR3 is TGTGCCAGCAGTTTATTTATACTAGCGGGAGGGACGAACACCGGGGAGCTGTTTTTT.

This clone was seen just once. The rearrangement links TRBV6-5 to TRBJ1-2; TRBD1 aligns across 9 bases. V trimming: 6 bases; J trimming: 6 bases; junction bases outside the gene matches: 11. This CDR3 contains 15 residues. Germline-derived CDR1 and CDR2 are MNHEY and SVGAGI. The CDR3 reads CASRGGTGRKDGYTF. For the CDR3, the DNA is TGTGCCAGCAGGGGGGGGACAGGGAGGAAGGATGGCTACACCTTC.